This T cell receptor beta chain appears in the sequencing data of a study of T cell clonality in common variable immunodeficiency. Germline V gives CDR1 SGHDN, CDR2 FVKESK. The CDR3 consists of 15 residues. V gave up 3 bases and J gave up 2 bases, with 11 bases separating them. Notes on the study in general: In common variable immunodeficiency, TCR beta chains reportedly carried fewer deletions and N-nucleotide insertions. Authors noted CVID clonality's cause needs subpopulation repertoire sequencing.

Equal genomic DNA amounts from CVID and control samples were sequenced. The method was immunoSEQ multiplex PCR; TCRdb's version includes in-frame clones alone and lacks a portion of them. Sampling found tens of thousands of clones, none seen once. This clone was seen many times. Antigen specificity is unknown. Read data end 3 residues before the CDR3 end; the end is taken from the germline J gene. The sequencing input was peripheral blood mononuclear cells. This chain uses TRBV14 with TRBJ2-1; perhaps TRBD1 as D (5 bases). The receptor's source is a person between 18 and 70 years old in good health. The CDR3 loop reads CASSHQGATYNEQFF. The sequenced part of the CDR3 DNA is TGTGCCAGCAGCCATCAAGGGGCGACCTACAATGAG.